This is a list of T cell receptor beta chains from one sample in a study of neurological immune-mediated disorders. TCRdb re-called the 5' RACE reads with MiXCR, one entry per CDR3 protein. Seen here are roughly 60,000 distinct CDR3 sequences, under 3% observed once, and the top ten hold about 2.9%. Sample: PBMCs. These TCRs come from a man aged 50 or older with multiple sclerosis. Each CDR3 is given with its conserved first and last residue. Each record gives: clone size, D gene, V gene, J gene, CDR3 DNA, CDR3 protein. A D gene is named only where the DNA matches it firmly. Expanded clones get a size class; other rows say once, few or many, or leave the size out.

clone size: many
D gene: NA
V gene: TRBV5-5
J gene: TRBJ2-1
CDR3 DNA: TGTGCCAGCAGCCCCCGGGAACGGACCTACAATGAGCAGTTCTTC
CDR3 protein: CASSPRERTYNEQFF

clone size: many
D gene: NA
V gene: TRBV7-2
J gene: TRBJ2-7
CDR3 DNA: TGTGCCAGCAGCTTAGACCGGACTCTCTACGAGCAGTACTTC
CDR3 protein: CASSLDRTLYEQYF

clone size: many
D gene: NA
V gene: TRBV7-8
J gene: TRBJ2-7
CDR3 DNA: TGTGCCAGCAGCTTAGCGGTAGCCGGAGGGGTCGAGCAGTACTTC
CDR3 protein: CASSLAVAGGVEQYF

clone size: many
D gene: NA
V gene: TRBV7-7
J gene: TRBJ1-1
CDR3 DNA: TGTGCCAGCAGCGTTAACGAGAACACTGAAGCTTTCTTT
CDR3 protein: CASSVNENTEAFF

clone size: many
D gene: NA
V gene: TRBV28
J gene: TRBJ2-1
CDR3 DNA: TGTGCCAGCACGGGCGGGGAGGTTTACAATGAGCAGTTCTTC
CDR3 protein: CASTGGEVYNEQFF

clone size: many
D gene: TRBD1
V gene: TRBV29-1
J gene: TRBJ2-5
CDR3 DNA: TGCAGCGTTGAACCAGGGGGCGGAGAGACCCAGTACTTC
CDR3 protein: CSVEPGGGETQYF

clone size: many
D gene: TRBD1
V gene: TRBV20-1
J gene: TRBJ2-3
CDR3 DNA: TGCAGTGCCAGAGGGGGACAGCTCACAGATACGCAGTATTTT
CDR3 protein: CSARGGQLTDTQYF

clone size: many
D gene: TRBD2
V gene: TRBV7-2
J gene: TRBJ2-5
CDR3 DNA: TGTGCCAGCAGCTTAGCGCTAGCGGGGGGTCTGGACTTC
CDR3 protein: CASSLALAGGLDF

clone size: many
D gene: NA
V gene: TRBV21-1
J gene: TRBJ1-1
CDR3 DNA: TGTGCCAGCAGCAAAGGACATTCGAACACTGAAGCTTTCTTT
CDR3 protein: CASSKGHSNTEAFF

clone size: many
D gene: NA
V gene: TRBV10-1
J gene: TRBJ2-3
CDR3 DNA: TGCGCCAGCAGTGATCGGGGAAATACGCAGTATTTT
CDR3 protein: CASSDRGNTQYF

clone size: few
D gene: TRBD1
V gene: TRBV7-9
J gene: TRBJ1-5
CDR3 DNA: TGTGCCAGCAGCTTTGGGACAGTTGGGCAGCCCCAGCATTTT
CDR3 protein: CASSFGTVGQPQHF

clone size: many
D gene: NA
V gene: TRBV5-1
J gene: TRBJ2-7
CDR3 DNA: TGCGCCAGCAGCTTCCGACAGAAAACCTACGAGCAGTACTTC
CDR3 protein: CASSFRQKTYEQYF

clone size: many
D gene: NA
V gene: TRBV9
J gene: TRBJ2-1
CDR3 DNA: TGTGCCAGCAGCGTCTCCGCCAGCTTCTCCTACAATGAGCAGTTCTTC
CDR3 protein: CASSVSASFSYNEQFF

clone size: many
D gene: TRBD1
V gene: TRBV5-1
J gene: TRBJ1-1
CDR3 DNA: TGCGCCAGCAGCTTGCGGTTACAGGGGTGGGGCACTGAAGCTTTCTTT
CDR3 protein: CASSLRLQGWGTEAFF

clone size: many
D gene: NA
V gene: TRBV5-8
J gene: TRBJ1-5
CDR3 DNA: TGTGCCAGCAGCTTGGCGGGGGGCAGCAATCAGCCCCAGCATTTT
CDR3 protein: CASSLAGGSNQPQHF

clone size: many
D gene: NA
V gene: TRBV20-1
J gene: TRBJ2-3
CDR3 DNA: TGCAGTGCTAGAGATCCGGGATCTCACACAGATACGCAGTATTTT
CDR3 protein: CSARDPGSHTDTQYF

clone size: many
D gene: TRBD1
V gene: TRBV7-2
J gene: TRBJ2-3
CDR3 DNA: TGTGCCAGCAGCCCAGGGGGTGGGGCGGCAGATACGCAGTATTTT
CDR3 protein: CASSPGGGAADTQYF

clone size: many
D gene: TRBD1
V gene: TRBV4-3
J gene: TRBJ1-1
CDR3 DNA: TGCGCCAGCAGCCGACAGGGGAACACTGAAGCTTTCTTT
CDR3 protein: CASSRQGNTEAFF

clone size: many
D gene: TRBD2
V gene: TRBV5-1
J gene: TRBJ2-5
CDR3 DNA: TGCGCCAGCACGAGTAGCGGGGGGTCTGTAAGAGAGACCCAGTACTTC
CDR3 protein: CASTSSGGSVRETQYF

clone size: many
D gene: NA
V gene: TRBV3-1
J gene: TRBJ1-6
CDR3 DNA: TGTGCCAGCAGCCAAGATCTCCGGTCACCCCTCCACTTT
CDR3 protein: CASSQDLRSPLHF

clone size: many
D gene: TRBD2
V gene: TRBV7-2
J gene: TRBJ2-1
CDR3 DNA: TGTGCCAGCAGCTCGTCGAGCGGGGGGTACAATGAGCAGTTCTTC
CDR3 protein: CASSSSSGGYNEQFF

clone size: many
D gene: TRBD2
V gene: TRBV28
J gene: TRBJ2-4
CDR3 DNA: TGTGCCAGCAGTCTCATTAGCGGGGGGGCCGGTTTCATTCAGTACTTC
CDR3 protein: CASSLISGGAGFIQYF

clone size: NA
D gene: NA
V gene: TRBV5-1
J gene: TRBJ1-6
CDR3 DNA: TGCGCCAGCAGCTTCCTTGGGACAAAAGATTCAACCCTCAACTTT
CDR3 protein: CASSFLGTKDSTLNF

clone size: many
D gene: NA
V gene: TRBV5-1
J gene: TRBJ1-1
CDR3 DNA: TGCGCCAGCAGCTCGAGGGGTGACGACACTGAAGCTTTCTTT
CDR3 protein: CASSSRGDDTEAFF

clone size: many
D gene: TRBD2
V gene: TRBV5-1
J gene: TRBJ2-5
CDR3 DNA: TGCGCCAGCAGCCACGGACTAGCGGGGGGACAAGAGACCCAGTACTTC
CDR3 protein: CASSHGLAGGQETQYF

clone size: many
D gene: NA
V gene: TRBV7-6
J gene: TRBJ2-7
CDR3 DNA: TGTGCCAGCTCGCTACCCCCCACAGGGACGGGCGAGCAGTACTTC
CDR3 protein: CASSLPPTGTGEQYF

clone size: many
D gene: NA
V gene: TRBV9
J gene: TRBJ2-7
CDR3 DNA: TGTGCCAGCAGCGTTGGGACCTTAGGGGACGAGCAGTACTTC
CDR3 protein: CASSVGTLGDEQYF

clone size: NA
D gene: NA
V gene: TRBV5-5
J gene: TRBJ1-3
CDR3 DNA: TGTGCCAGCAGCTTGAACCCCAGCTTCGGAAACACCATATATTTT
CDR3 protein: CASSLNPSFGNTIYF

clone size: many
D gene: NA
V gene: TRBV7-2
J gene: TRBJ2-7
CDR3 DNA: TGTGCCAGCACCAACCCGGAGCTTCTATACGAGCAGTACTTC
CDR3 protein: CASTNPELLYEQYF

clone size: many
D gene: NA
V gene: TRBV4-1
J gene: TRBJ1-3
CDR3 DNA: TGCGCCAGCAGCCAAGAAGGGGCACCTTTCTCTGGAAACACCATATATTTT
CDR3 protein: CASSQEGAPFSGNTIYF

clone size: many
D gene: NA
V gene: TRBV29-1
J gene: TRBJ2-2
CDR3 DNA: TGCGGAGTTCGACCTGGAGCCGGGGAGCTGTTTTTT
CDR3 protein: CGVRPGAGELFF

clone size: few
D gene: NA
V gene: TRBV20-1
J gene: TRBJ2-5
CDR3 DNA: TGCAGTGACTCGCGCAAGCTACAAGAGACCCAGTACTTC
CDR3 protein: CSDSRKLQETQYF

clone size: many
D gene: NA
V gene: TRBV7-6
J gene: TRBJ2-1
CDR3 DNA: TGTGCCAGCAGCTTAACCGGGGGCCCGGACAATGAGCAGTTCTTC
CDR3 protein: CASSLTGGPDNEQFF

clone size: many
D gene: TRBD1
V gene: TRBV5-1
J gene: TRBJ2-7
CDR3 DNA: TGCGCCAGCAGCTCACGCGGGACAGGGGGCTACGAGCAGTACTTC
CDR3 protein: CASSSRGTGGYEQYF

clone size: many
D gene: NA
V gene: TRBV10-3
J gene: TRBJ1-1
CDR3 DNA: TGTGCCATCAGTGAGAGGGCGCTGATGAACACTGAAGCTTTCTTT
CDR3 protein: CAISERALMNTEAFF

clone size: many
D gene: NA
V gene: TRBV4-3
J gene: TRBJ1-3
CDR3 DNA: TGCGCCAGCAGCCAAGAAGCCGGGAATGAGCACTCTGGAAACACCATATATTTT
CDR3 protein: CASSQEAGNEHSGNTIYF

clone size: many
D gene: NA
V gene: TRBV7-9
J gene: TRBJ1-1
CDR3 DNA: TGTGCCAGCAGCCCTCGAGGGAGCATGAACACTGAAGCTTTCTTT
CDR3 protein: CASSPRGSMNTEAFF

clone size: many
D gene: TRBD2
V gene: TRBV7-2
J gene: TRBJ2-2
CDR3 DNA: TGTGCCAGCAGACTGACTAGCGGGGGGGTCGGGGAGCTGTTTTTT
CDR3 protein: CASRLTSGGVGELFF

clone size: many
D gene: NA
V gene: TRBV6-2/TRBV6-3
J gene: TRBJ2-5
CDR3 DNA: TGTGCCAGCAGTTACATCCCCCGGGGACCGTACCAAGAGACCCAGTACTTC
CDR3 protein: CASSYIPRGPYQETQYF

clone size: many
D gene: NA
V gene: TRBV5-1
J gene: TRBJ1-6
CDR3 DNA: TGCGCCAGCAGCTCGGGGACTCCTAATTCACCCCTCCACTTT
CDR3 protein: CASSSGTPNSPLHF

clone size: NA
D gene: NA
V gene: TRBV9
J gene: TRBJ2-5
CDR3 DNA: TGTGCCAGCAGCGTTGGGGGGCTTGAAGAGACCCAGTACTTC
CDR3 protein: CASSVGGLEETQYF

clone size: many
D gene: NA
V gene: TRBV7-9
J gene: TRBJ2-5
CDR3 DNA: TGTGCCAGCAGTCAAAGTAGCAAAAAGACCCAGTACTTC
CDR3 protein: CASSQSSKKTQYF

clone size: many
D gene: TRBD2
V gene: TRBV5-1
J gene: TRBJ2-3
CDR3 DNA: TGCGCCAGCAGCGGCGGGACTAGCGGGGAGACTAGCACAGATACGCAGTATTTT
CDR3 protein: CASSGGTSGETSTDTQYF

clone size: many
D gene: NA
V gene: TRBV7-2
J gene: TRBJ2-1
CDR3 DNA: TGTGCCAGCAGCTTAGCAGATCTATACAATGAGCAGTTCTTC
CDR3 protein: CASSLADLYNEQFF

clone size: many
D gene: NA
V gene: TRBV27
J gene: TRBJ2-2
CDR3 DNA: TGTGCCAGCAGTCCCTTTGGGGGGGGCCCTGCCGGGGAGCTGTTTTTT
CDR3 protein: CASSPFGGGPAGELFF

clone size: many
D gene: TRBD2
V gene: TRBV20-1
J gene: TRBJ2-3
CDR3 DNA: TGCAGTGCTTCCGGGACTAGCGGGGAAACAGATACGCAGTATTTT
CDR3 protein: CSASGTSGETDTQYF

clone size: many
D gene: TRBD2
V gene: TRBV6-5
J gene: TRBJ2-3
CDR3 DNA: TGTGCCAGCAGGGTGGGGACTAGTGGGGCGGAGCGCACAGATACGCAGTATTTT
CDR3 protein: CASRVGTSGAERTDTQYF